Shown below are 5 T cell receptor beta chains from a single sample sequenced in a study of blood T cell repertoires in COVID-19. Method: immunoSEQ multiplex PCR; TCRdb's copy keeps in-frame clones and lacks some. This table has under 200,000 clones, 65% to 85% appearing once. The sequencing input was PBMCs or T cells enriched from blood (not recorded which). The receptor source for this set is a woman between 35 and 50 years old with acute COVID-19.

The chain recombines TRBV4-1 with TRBJ2-6, with D perhaps matching TRBD2 (7 bases). There are 18 residues in the CDR3. The V gene lost 0 bases and the J gene lost 2 bases, with 14 bases spanning the gap. Germline loops: CDR1 MGHRA, CDR2 YSYEKL. This chain's CDR3 is CASSQDGRGGTGANVLTF. The CDR3 DNA sequence: TGCGCCAGCAGCCAAGACGGTAGGGGGGGGACTGGGGCCAACGTCCTGACTTTC.

For this clone: Germline and junction disagree at one end, which may indicate a read error. The chain combines TRBV6-2 or TRBV6-3 with TRBJ2-3; 8 nucleotides line up with TRBD2. This CDR3 spans 15 amino acids. Germline V gives CDR1 MNHEY, CDR2 SVGEGT. CDR3 bases: TGTGCCGGCAGCACCGATAGCGGGAATAGAGATACGCAGTATTTT. It yields the protein CAGSTDSGNRDTQYF.

The chain joins TRBV19 to TRBJ2-1; 13 bases match TRBD2. The J segment lost 7 bases and the V segment lost 10 bases, leaving 7 bases of the junction unmatched. This CDR3 spans 14 amino acids. Germline CDR1 LNHDA, CDR2 SQIVND (reference sequence). The CDR3 protein is CATKWGLAGNEQFF. CDR3 sequence (DNA): TGTGCCACCAAATGGGGACTAGCGGGAAATGAGCAGTTCTTC.

The rearrangement uses TRBV18 and TRBJ1-1; D is undetermined. V gave up 1 base and J gave up 3 bases, with 9 bases separating them. Per the germline V gene, CDR1 is KGHSH and CDR2 is LQKENI. This CDR3 is built from 14 residues. The CDR3 sequence: CASSPLTGYTEAFF. In DNA, the CDR3 is TGTGCCAGCTCACCACTAACGGGGTACACTGAAGCTTTCTTT. Combining the CDR3 with reference TRBV18 and TRBJ1-1 gives the whole variable domain NAGVMQNPRHLVRRRGQEARLRCSPMKGHSHVYWYRQLPEEGLKFMVYLQKENIIDESGMPKERFSAEFPKEGPSILRIQQVVRGDSAAYFCASSPLTGYTEAFFGQGTRLTVV.

This rearrangement joins TRBV2 to TRBJ2-7, with 8 bases fitting TRBD1. V was clipped by 8 bases and J by 2 bases; unmatched bases: 8. Germline V gene data show CDR1 as SNHLY and CDR2 as FYNNEI. CDR3 length: 14 amino acids. CDR3 sequence: CASGGQGITYEQYF. The CDR3 coding sequence is TGTGCCAGCGGTGGACAGGGAATAACCTACGAGCAGTACTTC.